This T cell receptor beta chain was recovered during a study of OX40 agonist ivuxolimab in advanced cancers. Study background: In this cohort, patients received ivuxolimab, an agonistic anti-OX40 (CD134) antibody. Intravenous ivuxolimab at 0.01 to 10 mg/kg was given to patients every 2 weeks.

Sequencing used immunoSEQ multiplex PCR; TCRdb keeps in-frame clones, though not all of them. The sample carries approximately 74,000 clones, around 80% recorded once. The CDR3 extends over 17 amino acids. Germline lookup yields CDR1 MDHEN and CDR2 SYDVKM. The V and J ends lost 5 bases and 3 bases respectively, with 22 bases between them. This TCR derives from an adult with an advanced solid tumor such as melanoma, head and neck, liver or kidney cancer. The specimen was CD4+ or CD8+ T cells sorted from blood, collected in a trial of the OX40 agonist ivuxolimab. The gene calls are TRBV28 and TRBJ1-2; possible D gene TRBD1, 6 bases. CDR3: CASSTREGVRLDYGYTF. Written as DNA, the CDR3 is TGTGCCAGCAGTACCCGGGAGGGGGTGAGGTTAGACTATGGCTACACCTTC.